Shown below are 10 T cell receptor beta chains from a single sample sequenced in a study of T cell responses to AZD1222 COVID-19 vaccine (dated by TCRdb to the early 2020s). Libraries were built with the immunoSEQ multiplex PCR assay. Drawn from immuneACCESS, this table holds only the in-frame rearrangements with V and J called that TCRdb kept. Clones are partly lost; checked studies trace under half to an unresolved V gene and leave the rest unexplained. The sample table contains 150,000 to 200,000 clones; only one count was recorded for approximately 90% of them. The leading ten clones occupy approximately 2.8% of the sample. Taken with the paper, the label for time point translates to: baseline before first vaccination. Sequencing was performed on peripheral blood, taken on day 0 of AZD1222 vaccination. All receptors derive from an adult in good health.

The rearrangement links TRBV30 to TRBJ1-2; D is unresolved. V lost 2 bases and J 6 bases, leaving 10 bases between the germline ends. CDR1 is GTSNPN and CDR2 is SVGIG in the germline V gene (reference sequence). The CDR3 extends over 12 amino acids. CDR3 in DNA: TGTGCCTGGAGTAGGGCGGGCCATGGCTACACCTTC. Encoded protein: CAWSRAGHGYTF.

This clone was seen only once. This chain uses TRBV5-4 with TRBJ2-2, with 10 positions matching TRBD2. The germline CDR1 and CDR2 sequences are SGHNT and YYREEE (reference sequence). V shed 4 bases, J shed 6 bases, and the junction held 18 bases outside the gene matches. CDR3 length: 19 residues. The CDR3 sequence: CASSVGLAGDPGGAGELFF. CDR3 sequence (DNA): TGTGCCAGCAGCGTTGGGCTAGCGGGGGACCCCGGAGGGGCCGGGGAGCTGTTTTTT.

DNA for the CDR3: TGTGCCAGCAGCACTAGTTCACAGGGGACTGAAGCTTTCTTT. Translating gives CASSTSSQGTEAFF. This chain connects TRBV7-6 to TRBJ1-1, with 7 bases that match TRBD1. Germline V gives CDR1 SGHVS, CDR2 FNYEAQ. The CDR3 extends over 14 amino acids. The V and J ends lost 5 bases and 5 bases, in that order; junction bases with no gene match: 8.

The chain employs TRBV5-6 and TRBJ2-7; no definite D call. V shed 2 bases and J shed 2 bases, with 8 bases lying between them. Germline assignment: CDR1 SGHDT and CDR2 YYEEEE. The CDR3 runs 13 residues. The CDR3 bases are TGTGCCAGCAGCTTTCCCCACACCTACGAGCAGTACTTC. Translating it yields CASSFPHTYEQYF.

DNA of the CDR3: TGTGCCAGCAGCTTTCAAGCGGGCCCCGAGGTAGTCTACTTC. It translates to CASSFQAGPEVVYF. The chain carries TRBV7-2 and TRBJ2-5, with a tentative D call TRBD2 (6 bases). This CDR3 has 14 amino acids. Per germline, CDR1 SGHTA and CDR2 FQGNSA. Trimming took 3 bases from V and 14 from J, leaving 22 bases between them.

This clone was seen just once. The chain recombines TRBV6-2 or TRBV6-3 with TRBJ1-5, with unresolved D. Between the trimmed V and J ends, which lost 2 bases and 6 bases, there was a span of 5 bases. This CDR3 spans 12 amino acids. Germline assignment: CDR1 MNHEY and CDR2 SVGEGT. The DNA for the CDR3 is TGTGCCAGCAGTTACAAGGGTCAGCCCCAGCATTTT. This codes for CASSYKGQPQHF.

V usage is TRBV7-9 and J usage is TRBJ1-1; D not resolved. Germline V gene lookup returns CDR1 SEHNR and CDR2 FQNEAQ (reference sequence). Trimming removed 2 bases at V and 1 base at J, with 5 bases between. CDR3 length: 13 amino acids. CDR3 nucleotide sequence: TGTGCCAGCAGCTTACGGCAGAACACTGAAGCTTTCTTT. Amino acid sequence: CASSLRQNTEAFF. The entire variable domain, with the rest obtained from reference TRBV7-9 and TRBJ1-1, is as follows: DTGVSQNPRHKITKRGQNVTFRCDPISEHNRLYWYRQTLGQGPEFLTYFQNEAQLEKSRLLSDRFSAERPKGSFSTLEIQRTEQGDSAMYLCASSLRQNTEAFFGQGTRLTVV.

CDR3 sequence reads: CASSATSGGAVETQYF. The CDR3, as DNA: TGTGCCAGCAGCGCTACTAGCGGGGGGGCCGTGGAGACCCAGTACTTC. The chain has TRBV9 and TRBJ2-5; 13 bases match TRBD2. CDR1 is SGDLS and CDR2 is YYNGEE in the germline V gene. The CDR3 spans 16 residues. V gave up 3 bases and J gave up 5 bases; unmatched junction bases: 7.

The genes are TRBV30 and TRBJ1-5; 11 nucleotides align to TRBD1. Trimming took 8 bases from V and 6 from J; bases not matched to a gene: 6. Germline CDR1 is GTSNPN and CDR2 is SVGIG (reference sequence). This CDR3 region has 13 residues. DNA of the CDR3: TGTGCCGGGGAAGGGACAGGGGGTCAGCCCCAGCATTTT. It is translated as CAGEGTGGQPQHF.

CDR3 amino acids: CATSPRDDGQYF. The CDR3 DNA follows: TGTGCCACAAGCCCCAGGGACGACGGGCAGTACTTC. The rearrangement uses TRBV15 and TRBJ2-7; D may be TRBD1 or TRBD2 (5 bases each). V shed 9 bases and J shed 9 bases, with 18 bases lying between them. Germline V lookup: CDR1 LNHNV, CDR2 YYDKDF (reference sequence). The length of the CDR3 is 12 residues.